Described below is a single T cell receptor beta chain sequence and its context. Its antigen is not known. The CDR3 has 13 amino acids. V was clipped by 5 bases and J by 5 bases, with 11 bases between them. The germline V gene has CDR1 SGHTA and CDR2 FQGTGA. Individual cDNA molecules were tagged with unique molecular identifiers. TCRdb processed the 5' RACE reads anew with MiXCR; each CDR3 protein has one entry. The table records some 100,000 distinct CDR3 sequences, 14% to 15% of them present only once. The data were obtained in a study of early T cells in non-severe SARS-CoV-2 infection. Study background: Sequencing of bulk RNA from unsorted whole blood was done, without chain pairing.

General study findings and limits: Matches to VDJdb favored anti-spike CD8 responses and missed private and CD4 specificities.

This chain uses TRBV7-3 with TRBJ2-3; no firm D call. The clonotype originates from an adult who was a healthcare worker with PCR-confirmed SARS-CoV-2 infection or an uninfected control (not recorded which). Sequenced: whole blood. CDR3 nucleotide sequence: TGTGCCAGCAGCCCAACGTACAAAGATACGCAGTATTTT. Protein sequence: CASSPTYKDTQYF.